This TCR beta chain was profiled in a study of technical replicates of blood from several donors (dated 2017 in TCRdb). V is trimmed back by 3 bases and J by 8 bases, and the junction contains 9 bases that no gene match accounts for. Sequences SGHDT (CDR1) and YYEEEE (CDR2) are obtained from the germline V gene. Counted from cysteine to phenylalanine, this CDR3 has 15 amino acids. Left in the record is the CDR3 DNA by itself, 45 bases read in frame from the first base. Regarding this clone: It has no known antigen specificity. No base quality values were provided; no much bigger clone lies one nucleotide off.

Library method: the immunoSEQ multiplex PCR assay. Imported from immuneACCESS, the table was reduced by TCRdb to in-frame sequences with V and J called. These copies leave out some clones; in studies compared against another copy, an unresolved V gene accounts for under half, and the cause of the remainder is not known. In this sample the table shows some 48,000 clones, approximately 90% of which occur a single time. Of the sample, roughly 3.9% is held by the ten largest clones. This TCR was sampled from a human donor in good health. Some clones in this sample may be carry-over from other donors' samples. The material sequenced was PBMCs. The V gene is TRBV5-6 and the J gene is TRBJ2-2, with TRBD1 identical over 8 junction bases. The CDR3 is CASSSWDRLKGELFF. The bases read TGTGCCAGCAGCTCGTGGGACAGGCTGAAAGGGGAGCTGTTTTTT.